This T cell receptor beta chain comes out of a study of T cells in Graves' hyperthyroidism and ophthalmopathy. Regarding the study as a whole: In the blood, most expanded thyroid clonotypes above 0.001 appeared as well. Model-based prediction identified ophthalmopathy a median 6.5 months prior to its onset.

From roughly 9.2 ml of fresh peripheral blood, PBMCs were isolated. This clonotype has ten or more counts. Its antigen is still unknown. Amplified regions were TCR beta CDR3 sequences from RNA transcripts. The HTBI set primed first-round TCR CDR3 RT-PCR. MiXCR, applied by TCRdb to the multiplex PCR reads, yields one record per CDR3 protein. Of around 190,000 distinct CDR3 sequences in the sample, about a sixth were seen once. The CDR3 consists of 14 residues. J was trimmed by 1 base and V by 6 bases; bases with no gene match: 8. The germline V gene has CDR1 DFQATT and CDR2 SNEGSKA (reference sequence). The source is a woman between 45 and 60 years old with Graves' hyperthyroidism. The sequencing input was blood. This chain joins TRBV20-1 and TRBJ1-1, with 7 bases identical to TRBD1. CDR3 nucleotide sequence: TGCAGTGCCAACGAGAACAGGGGGAACACTGAAGCTTTCTTT. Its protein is CSANENRGNTEAFF.